This TCR beta chain was recovered during a study of blood T cell repertoires in COVID-19. The overall study: Sample material is recorded as cDNA or gDNA derived from T cells, B-cell-depleted T cells, or PBMCs.

Those who participated ranged in age from roughly 18 to 90 years and resided in approximately 26 US areas. Cohort placement rested on clinical history that participants reported themselves. Two negative PCRs, clearance, or symptom resolution had been documented for recovered Cohort 3 donors. With 0 bases clipped from V and 8 bases from J, the junction kept 9 bases outside the gene matches. The CDR3 runs 16 residues. Per germline, CDR1 MGHRA and CDR2 YSYEKL. Here immunoSEQ multiplex PCR was the method, and the copy in TCRdb shows in-frame clones only, minus some. The repertoire holds some 460,000 clones, with roughly nine tenths as singletons.

Sequencing used PBMCs or T cells enriched from blood (not recorded which). The chain links TRBV4-1 to TRBJ1-4; TRBD1 matches at 7 bases. The sequence was obtained from a young woman who had recovered from COVID-19. Written as DNA, the CDR3 is TGCGCCAGCAGCCAAGATTGGGCGGGACAGCCCGAAAAACTGTTTTTT. Translated: CASSQDWAGQPEKLFF.